This T cell receptor (beta chain) emerged from a study of cytomegalovirus exposure and HLA in healthy donors. This clone was recorded a few times. A multiplex PCR was run with 60 Vbeta primers and 13 Jbeta primers. Produced via immunoSEQ multiplex PCR; TCRdb's table is partial and in-frame only. The table lists approximately 170,000 clones, roughly 73% of them singletons, with over 4.5% in the top ten. The CDR3 contains 22 residues. From germline, CDR1 is PRHDT and CDR2 FYEKMQ (reference sequence). The V gene lost 1 base and the J gene lost 0 bases, with 25 bases spanning the gap. The sample comprised PBMCs. This receptor was obtained from a male donor in good health and CMV-seronegative. V usage is TRBV13 and J usage is TRBJ2-6, with a possible D match to TRBD2 (5 bases). CDR3 nucleotide sequence: TGTGCCAGCAGCTTAGTACGACTAAACGGGGTGGGGTTCAGCTCTGGGGCCAACGTCCTGACTTTC. This codes for CASSLVRLNGVGFSSGANVLTF. Drawing the rest from reference TRBV13 and TRBJ2-6, the complete variable domain is AAGVIQSPRHLIKEKRETATLKCYPIPRHDTVYWYQQGPGQDPQFLISFYEKMQSDKGSIPDRFSAQQFSDYHSELNMSSLELGDSALYFCASSLVRLNGVGFSSGANVLTFGAGSRLTVL.